The 19 T cell receptor beta chains reported below all come from one sample, sequenced in a study of OX40 agonist ivuxolimab in advanced cancers. Data came from immunoSEQ multiplex PCR; TCRdb stores just in-frame clones and leaves some out. There are tens of thousands of clones in the sample; 86% occur only once, and more than 0.9% lies in the top ten. Sequenced material: CD4+ or CD8+ T cells sorted from blood, taken in a trial of the OX40 agonist ivuxolimab. These receptors were collected from an adult with an advanced solid tumor such as melanoma, head and neck, liver or kidney cancer.

The rearrangement uses TRBV19 and TRBJ1-2; 7 positions agree with TRBD1. The germline V gene has CDR1 LNHDA and CDR2 SQIVND (reference sequence). The trim removed 6 bases at V and 2 bases at J, leaving 6 bases unmatched. The CDR3 loop spans 14 amino acids. The CDR3: CASRHVQGNYGYTF. CDR3 DNA sequence: TGTGCCAGTAGGCACGTACAGGGGAACTATGGCTACACCTTC.

This chain links TRBV5-1 with TRBJ1-1, with 7 bases that match TRBD1. V was pared by 4 bases and J by 4 bases, with 7 bases of the junction left unmatched. CDR3 length: 14 residues. Germline loops: CDR1 SGHRS, CDR2 YFSETQ. The CDR3 loop is CASSVTGSGTEAFF. CDR3 nucleotides: TGCGCCAGCAGCGTGACAGGGTCGGGCACTGAAGCTTTCTTT.

This CDR3 reads CASSLPGLANIQYF. The CDR3 coding sequence is TGTGCCAGCAGCCTCCCGGGACTAGCGAACATTCAGTACTTC. The chain is built from TRBV11-2 and TRBJ2-4, with 10 bases identical to TRBD2. CDR1 SGHAT and CDR2 FQNNGV come from the germline V gene. The CDR3 length is 14 residues. Trimming at V came to 5 bases and at J to 7 bases, leaving 5 bases not matched to a gene.

This chain joins TRBV7-2 and TRBJ2-6; D gene ambiguous. V shed 5 bases and J shed 0 bases, with 11 bases lying between them. This CDR3 region has 16 residues. CDR1 is SGHTA, CDR2 FQGNSA, per germline. CDR3 nucleotides: TGTGCCAGCAGCCGAGCTTGGAACTCTGGGGCCAACGTCCTGACTTTC. Translation: CASSRAWNSGANVLTF. The full variable domain, rest sourced from reference TRBV7-2 and TRBJ2-6, is GAGVSQSPSNKVTEKGKDVELRCDPISGHTALYWYRQSLGQGLEFLIYFQGNSAPDKSGLPSDRFSAERTGGSVSTLTIQRTQQEDSAVYLCASSRAWNSGANVLTFGAGSRLTVL.

The chain has TRBV5-4 and TRBJ2-1; 7 nucleotides line up with TRBD1. This CDR3 contains 17 residues. The germline V gene encodes CDR1 SGHNT and CDR2 YYREEE (reference sequence). The ends lost 0 bases at V and 3 bases at J; junction bases unmatched: 9. Written as DNA, the CDR3 is TGTGCCAGCAGCTTGGCCCCAACCGGGACAGTCTACAATGAGCAGTTCTTC. Amino acids: CASSLAPTGTVYNEQFF. The whole variable domain, filled in from reference TRBV5-4 and TRBJ2-1, reads ETGVTQSPTHLIKTRGQQVTLRCSSQSGHNTVSWYQQALGQGPQFIFQYYREEENGRGNFPPRFSGLQFPNYSSELNVNALELDDSALYLCASSLAPTGTVYNEQFFGPGTRLTVL.

The sample holds a few counts of this clone. This chain links TRBV5-4 with TRBJ2-7, with D perhaps TRBD2 (6 bases). The germline gives CDR1 SGHNT, CDR2 YYREEE (reference sequence). V was clipped by 3 bases and J by 1 base, with 11 bases between them. CDR3 length: 14 amino acids. For the CDR3, the DNA is TGTGCCAGCAGCTACGGGGGACGATCCTACGAGCAGTACTTC. Its translation is CASSYGGRSYEQYF.

The chain recombines TRBV5-1 with TRBJ2-3; TRBD1 is a possible D gene (5 bases). The CDR3 covers 16 residues. The V end lost 4 bases, the J end lost 0 bases, and 15 bases lay between the germline ends. Germline V gene data show CDR1 as SGHRS and CDR2 as YFSETQ. CDR3 region: CASSPFRASSTDTQYF. The CDR3 coding sequence is TGCGCCAGCAGCCCGTTCAGGGCTTCTAGCACAGATACGCAGTATTTT. The full variable domain, completed using reference TRBV5-1 and TRBJ2-3, is KAGVTQTPRYLIKTRGQQVTLSCSPISGHRSVSWYQQTPGQGLQFLFEYFSETQRNKGNFPGRFSGRQFSNSRSEMNVSTLELGDSALYLCASSPFRASSTDTQYFGPGTRLTVL.

The CDR3 DNA follows: TGTGCCAGCATATATCAGTCCTATGGCTACACCTTC. Translated, it gives CASIYQSYGYTF. The chain combines TRBV2 with TRBJ1-2; D is undetermined. V gave up 7 bases and J gave up 4 bases, with 10 bases separating them. CDR3 size: 12 residues. Per the germline V gene, CDR1 is SNHLY and CDR2 is FYNNEI.

The chain links TRBV21-1 to TRBJ1-1; the table gives TRBD1 as D, unverified against the DNA. TRBV21-1 is designated a pseudogene. The CDR3 sequence is 17 residues long. CDR3 sequence: CASSKGRRDSMNTEAFF. DNA of the CDR3: TGTGCCAGCAGCAAAGGACGCAGGGATTCCATGAACACTGAAGCTTTCTTT.

The genes are TRBV6-1 and TRBJ2-7; 10 positions match TRBD2. With 4 bases clipped from V and 3 bases from J, the junction kept 3 bases outside the gene matches. Germline loops: CDR1 MNHNS, CDR2 SASEGT. This CDR3 region has 14 residues. CDR3 DNA sequence: TGTGCCAGCAGTGTTGCTAGCGGGAGCTACGAGCAGTACTTC. Its protein is CASSVASGSYEQYF.

The chain uses TRBV7-9 and TRBJ1-2; D not resolved. The CDR3 covers 14 residues. V lost 4 bases and J lost 6, with 15 bases in between. Germline V gene data show CDR1 as SEHNR and CDR2 as FQNEAQ (reference sequence). Written as DNA, the CDR3 is TGTGCCAGCAGCTACAGCCAACGGATCGATGGCTACACCTTC. This sequence encodes CASSYSQRIDGYTF.

The chain joins TRBV18 to TRBJ2-6; D is uncertain. The CDR3 has 16 amino acids. The germline V gene has CDR1 KGHSH and CDR2 LQKENI. V was pared by 3 bases and J by 3 bases, with 12 bases between. The CDR3 nucleotides read TGTGCCAGCTCACCGGAACGGGTCTTTGGGGCCAACGTCCTGACTTTC. Translated, it gives CASSPERVFGANVLTF.

The chain has TRBV6-5 and TRBJ1-1; 8 positions agree with TRBD1. CDR1 is MNHEY, CDR2 SVGAGI, per germline. The CDR3 sequence is 12 residues long. V lost 6 bases, J lost 6 bases, and 3 bases stayed unmatched. This CDR3 reads CASRSRGPEAFF. CDR3 nucleotide sequence: TGTGCCAGCAGATCCAGGGGGCCTGAAGCTTTCTTT.

This chain joins TRBV6-1 and TRBJ2-3; 7 positions match TRBD2. The CDR3 has 18 residues. CDR1 is MNHNS, CDR2 SASEGT, per germline. V was clipped by 0 bases and J by 0 bases; unmatched bases: 9. The CDR3 spells CASSEARLADASTDTQYF. The DNA for the CDR3 is TGTGCCAGCAGTGAAGCGCGACTAGCAGATGCTAGCACAGATACGCAGTATTTT.

V is TRBV7-9 and J is TRBJ2-1; TRBD2 matches at 11 bases. Trimming took 6 bases from V and 7 from J; bases not matched to a gene: 5. CDR1 SEHNR and CDR2 FQNEAQ come from the germline V gene (reference sequence). CDR3 size: 14 residues. CDR3 DNA sequence: TGTGCCAGCAGTTTTGGGACTAGCGGAAATGAGCAGTTCTTC. Translating gives CASSFGTSGNEQFF.

As concerns this clone: Other DNA sequences within the sample encode an identical CDR3. The gene calls are TRBV5-1 and TRBJ1-1; D is ambiguous. V lost 0 bases, J lost 1 base, and 10 bases lay in between. The CDR3 extends over 15 amino acids. The V gene's germline CDR1 is SGHRS and CDR2 YFSETQ. Here the CDR3 DNA reads TGCGCCAGCAGCTTGGGTCGGACCCCGAACACTGAAGCTTTCTTT. Encoded protein: CASSLGRTPNTEAFF.

The chain joins TRBV27 to TRBJ2-1; 13 bases map to TRBD2. CDR1 MNHEY and CDR2 SMNVEV come from the germline V gene (reference sequence). This CDR3 has 17 residues. Trimming cost V 3 bases and J 7 bases; bases outside gene matches: 9. The chain's CDR3 is CASSFLGLAGSRNEQFF. CDR3 DNA sequence: TGTGCCAGCAGTTTTCTGGGACTAGCGGGAAGTAGGAATGAGCAGTTCTTC.

Here the CDR3 DNA reads TGTGCCAGCAGTTTGGGGGTAGCGGGAGGCGGGGAGACCCAGTACTTC. Translating it yields CASSLGVAGGGETQYF. The chain uses TRBV25-1 and TRBJ2-5; 10 bases fit TRBD2. After removal of 5 bases from V and 5 bases from J, the junction contained 11 bases not matched to a gene. This CDR3 comprises 16 residues. Germline CDR1 and CDR2: MGHDK and SYGVNS.

The chain uses TRBV5-4 and TRBJ1-2; the match to TRBD1 covers 11 bases. V gave up 4 bases and J gave up 4 bases; unmatched junction bases: 9. Germline CDR1 is SGHNT and CDR2 is YYREEE (reference sequence). CDR3 size: 16 residues. In DNA form, the CDR3 reads TGTGCCAGCAGCCAAACATCCGGGACAGGGGGCTATGGCTACACCTTC. This codes for CASSQTSGTGGYGYTF.